The present entry profiles one T cell receptor beta chain with its context. Antigen: not known. Losses at the gene ends were 1 base for V and 8 bases for J; bases not matched to a gene: 4. Germline CDR1 reads SGHTA; CDR2 reads FQGNSA. The CDR3 contains 16 residues. This record comes from a study of vaccination and CD4 T cells after COVID-19. CD4+ T cells that had been cultured provided DNA sequenced with the Oncomine TCR Beta short-read assay. Each CDR3 protein gets one entry after TCRdb re-called the PCR reads with MiXCR. Among around 19,000 distinct CDR3 sequences listed, 55% to 70% were seen once. As to treatment: approximately 9-day PBMC culture with coronavirus spike peptide pools or control peptides (ViraFEST assay).

The rearrangement links TRBV7-2 to TRBJ2-1, with TRBD2 identical over 14 bases. The TCR originated in a human donor who had recovered from COVID-19. The specimen was CD4+ T cells from blood, cultured in vitro. The CDR3 nucleotides are TGTGCCAGCAGCTTAGAGGGGACTAGCGGGAGCTATGAGCAGTTCTTC. Translating gives CASSLEGTSGSYEQFF.